These 26 T cell receptor beta chains share one sample of origin, sequenced in a study of blood T cell repertoires in COVID-19. Profiling relied on immunoSEQ multiplex PCR, and the TCRdb table lists in-frame clones only, not all of them. Among under 200,000 clones listed, 90% to 95% were seen once. Source material: peripheral blood. These receptors all stem from a man between 50 and 59 years old with acute or convalescent COVID-19.

J is TRBJ1-5 and V is TRBV4-1, with D uncertain. Germline CDR1 is MGHRA and CDR2 is YSYEKL. The CDR3 spans 14 residues. The V and J ends lost 3 bases and 4 bases respectively, with 10 bases between them. The CDR3 DNA sequence: TGCGCCAGCAGCCAGAGGGCGGGTAATCAGCCCCAGCATTTT. Amino acid sequence: CASSQRAGNQPQHF.

This chain links TRBV3-1 (or the pseudogene TRBV3-2) with TRBJ2-3; 8 bases match TRBD2. CDR3 size: 15 residues. Losses at the gene ends were 2 bases for V and 5 bases for J; bases not matched to a gene: 6. CDR1 and CDR2 (germline): LGHDT, YNNKEL (reference sequence). The CDR3 is CASSQRAGGRDTQYF. Here the CDR3 DNA reads TGTGCCAGCAGCCAAAGGGCGGGAGGCAGAGATACGCAGTATTTT.

V is TRBV2 and J is TRBJ1-1; TRBD1 matches at 11 bases. Germline V CDR1 and CDR2: SNHLY, FYNNEI. The CDR3 consists of 16 residues. The V segment lost 10 bases and the J segment 7 bases; nucleotides outside the gene matches: 17. CDR3 region: CATRNSGTGGIGEAFF. CDR3 DNA sequence: TGTGCCACTCGAAACTCAGGGACAGGGGGAATTGGTGAAGCTTTCTTT.

Only a few counts were recorded for this clone. V and J are TRBV7-3 and TRBJ1-1, with a weak D call TRBD1 (6 bases). Trimming shortened V by 5 bases and J by 1 base, and 8 bases separated the two germline ends. CDR3 size: 13 residues. Germline CDR1 is SGHTA and CDR2 is FQGTGA. The CDR3 here is CASSAQGNTEAFF. The CDR3 coding sequence is TGTGCCAGCAGCGCACAGGGGAACACTGAAGCTTTCTTT.

This chain links TRBV7-2 with TRBJ1-1; a possible D gene is TRBD1 (5 bases). The CDR3 runs to 13 residues. Trimming cost V 5 bases and J 1 base, with 8 bases left between them. Germline V gives CDR1 SGHTA, CDR2 FQGNSA. Here the CDR3 reads CASSPQENTEAFF. The CDR3 DNA reads TGTGCCAGCAGCCCACAGGAGAACACTGAAGCTTTCTTT.

The chain links TRBV5-6 to TRBJ1-5; 7 bases are a match to TRBD1. This CDR3 spans 13 amino acids. Germline V gene lookup returns CDR1 SGHDT and CDR2 YYEEEE. V trimming: 3 bases; J trimming: 4 bases; junction bases outside the gene matches: 1. The CDR3 sequence is CASSSGQNQPQHF. In DNA, the CDR3 is TGTGCCAGCAGCTCGGGACAGAATCAGCCCCAGCATTTT.

The chain couples TRBV7-9 to TRBJ2-3, with D possibly matching TRBD2 (5 bases). Germline V CDR1 and CDR2: SEHNR, FQNEAQ (reference sequence). V was clipped by 5 bases and J by 6 bases, with 21 bases between them. This CDR3 comprises 16 residues. CDR3 sequence (DNA): TGTGCCAGCAGCAGATCTTTAGCGCAAGTGGGGGATACGCAGTATTTT. It is translated as CASSRSLAQVGDTQYF.

The chain uses TRBV18 and TRBJ2-1, with TRBD1 matching over 9 bases. Trimming at V came to 1 base and at J to 4 bases, leaving 2 bases not matched to a gene. CDR3 size: 15 residues. Germline loops: CDR1 KGHSH, CDR2 LQKENI. CDR3 loop: CASSPQGQGYNEQFF. The CDR3 DNA sequence: TGTGCCAGCTCACCACAGGGACAGGGTTACAATGAGCAGTTCTTC.

J is TRBJ1-1 and V is TRBV14; 8 positions match TRBD1. This CDR3 is built from 16 residues. V shed 5 bases and J 0 bases; nucleotides not matched to a gene: 8. Germline CDR1 reads SGHDN; CDR2 reads FVKESK. The CDR3 sequence: CASSTRTGKVNTEAFF. The CDR3, as DNA: TGTGCCAGCAGCACCCGGACAGGGAAGGTGAACACTGAAGCTTTCTTT.

CDR3 DNA: TGTGCCAGCAGGGTAAGAGGGGGCCCAGATACGCAGTATTTT. Its translation is CASRVRGGPDTQYF. V usage is TRBV27 and J usage is TRBJ2-3; 7 nucleotides agree with TRBD1. The CDR3 has 14 residues. The ends lost 6 bases at V and 4 bases at J; junction bases unmatched: 7. Germline CDR1 MNHEY, CDR2 SMNVEV (reference sequence).

The CDR3 sequence: CASSRQGAGETQYF. The CDR3 nucleotides read TGTGCCAGTAGTCGACAGGGGGCTGGGGAGACCCAGTACTTC. The chain combines TRBV19 with TRBJ2-5, with 10 nucleotides matching TRBD1. With 5 bases clipped from V and 5 bases from J, the junction kept 5 bases outside the gene matches. The CDR3 is 14 amino acids. Germline V gene data show CDR1 as LNHDA and CDR2 as SQIVND (reference sequence).

The J gene is TRBJ1-1, the V gene TRBV7-2; unclear D gene. Looked up from germline, CDR1 is SGHTA and CDR2 is FQGNSA. The CDR3 is 13 residues long. V was shortened by 3 bases and J by 7 bases, with 12 bases between the two germline ends. CDR3 coding DNA: TGTGCCAGCAGCTTCGCAGGATCCCATGAAGCTTTCTTT. Translating it yields CASSFAGSHEAFF.

The chain combines TRBV4-1 with TRBJ2-2; TRBD1 is a possible D gene (6 bases). The germline V gene has CDR1 MGHRA and CDR2 YSYEKL. The CDR3 covers 17 residues. Trimming pared 3 bases from V and 3 bases from J, leaving 17 bases between. The CDR3 coding sequence is TGCGCCAGCAGCCAGGCTACAACAGGGATCGACACCGGGGAGCTGTTTTTT. The encoded protein is CASSQATTGIDTGELFF.

The V gene is TRBV7-9, the J gene TRBJ2-7, with a possible D match to TRBD1 (6 bases). CDR3 length equals 12 residues. V was cut by 5 bases and J by 4 bases, with 9 bases left in between. Per germline, CDR1 SEHNR and CDR2 FQNEAQ (reference sequence). Here the CDR3 reads CASSNTGYEQYV. In nucleotides, the CDR3 is TGTGCCAGCAGCAATACAGGGTACGAGCAGTACGTC.

This chain links TRBV7-9 with TRBJ1-4; possible D gene TRBD1, 5 bases. V dropped 1 base and J dropped 8 bases, with 8 bases sitting between them. Per germline, CDR1 SEHNR and CDR2 FQNEAQ (reference sequence). This CDR3 has 13 residues. The CDR3 reads CASSLGQLEKLFF. For the CDR3, the DNA is TGTGCCAGCAGCTTAGGACAGTTAGAAAAACTGTTTTTT.

The chain uses TRBV3-1 (or the pseudogene TRBV3-2) and TRBJ1-1, with TRBD1 as a possible D gene (5 bases). V was clipped by 4 bases and J by 1 base, with 10 bases between them. This CDR3 region has 14 residues. CDR1 is LGHDT and CDR2 is YNNKEL in the germline V gene (reference sequence). Here the CDR3 DNA reads TGTGCCAGCAGCCGCGGGAGGGGGAACACTGAAGCTTTCTTT. It translates to CASSRGRGNTEAFF.

This clone was recorded only once. J is TRBJ1-2 and V is TRBV28, with D possibly being TRBD1 (5 bases). V was shortened by 2 bases and J by 4 bases, with 11 bases between the two germline ends. This CDR3 contains 14 residues. The germline V gene has CDR1 MDHEN and CDR2 SYDVKM. The CDR3 is CASSLRDSGYGYTF. In DNA form, the CDR3 reads TGTGCCAGCAGTTTACGTGACAGTGGCTATGGCTACACCTTC.

This clone was detected once. V gene TRBV15 combines with J gene TRBJ2-7; D not resolved. V was trimmed by 5 bases and J by 5 bases, leaving 13 bases between them. The CDR3 is made up of 13 amino acids. The germline V gene has CDR1 LNHNV and CDR2 YYDKDF (reference sequence). The CDR3 DNA is TGTGCCACCAGCCCGAACAAAGGAGACGAGCAGTACTTC. It translates to CATSPNKGDEQYF.

V usage is TRBV7-9 and J usage is TRBJ1-1; D might be TRBD1 (5 bases). Germline CDR1 is SEHNR and CDR2 is FQNEAQ (reference sequence). The V gene lost 5 bases and the J gene lost 4 bases, with 17 bases spanning the gap. The CDR3 contains 15 residues. The CDR3 DNA reads TGTGCCAGCAGCAAAATTTTGGGGCTAGGCACTGAAGCTTTCTTT. Its translation: CASSKILGLGTEAFF.

The table lists this clone with a count of one. The V and J genes are TRBV7-2 and TRBJ1-6, with 9 nucleotides matching TRBD1. J gave up 5 bases and V 2 bases, and 10 bases lay outside the gene matches. CDR3 length equals 18 residues. Germline V CDR1 and CDR2: SGHTA, FQGNSA. The CDR3 here is CASSLRVGTGLNNSPLHF. CDR3 nucleotides: TGTGCCAGCAGCTTAAGGGTTGGGACAGGGCTAAATAATTCACCCCTCCACTTT.

This clone was seen a handful of times. This chain links TRBV27 with TRBJ2-7; D possibly corresponds to TRBD1 (5 bases). The CDR3 has 12 amino acids. The germline V and J ends were trimmed by 5 bases and 4 bases, with 9 bases remaining between them. CDR1 and CDR2 (germline): MNHEY, SMNVEV (reference sequence). The CDR3 sequence is CASSQNRYEQYF. In nucleotides, the CDR3 is TGTGCCAGCAGTCAAAACAGGTACGAGCAGTACTTC.

The chain couples TRBV2 to TRBJ1-4; possible D gene TRBD1, 5 bases. This CDR3 has 13 residues. The V gene lost 7 bases and the J gene lost 10 bases, with 16 bases spanning the gap. Germline V gene lookup returns CDR1 SNHLY and CDR2 FYNNEI. CDR3 protein: CASKDTVGGKLFF. As DNA, the CDR3 is TGTGCCAGCAAGGACACTGTGGGGGGAAAACTGTTTTTT.

The CDR3, as DNA: TGTGCCAGCAGTGTGGAAGGGGTTGGCTACACCTTC. Amino acid sequence: CASSVEGVGYTF. The rearrangement links TRBV2 to TRBJ1-2; maybe TRBD1 (5 bases). The germline V gene has CDR1 SNHLY and CDR2 FYNNEI. The CDR3 is 12 amino acids. The V end was cut by 4 bases, the J end by 7 bases, with 10 bases between.

This clone has only one observation. The CDR3 coding sequence is TGTGCCAGCAGTTTTACAGGGCGTGGCACTGAAGCTTTCTTT. Its translation: CASSFTGRGTEAFF. The rearrangement links TRBV28 to TRBJ1-1, with D maybe TRBD1 (6 bases). Germline V gene lookup returns CDR1 MDHEN and CDR2 SYDVKM. CDR3 length: 14 amino acids. V dropped 3 bases and J dropped 4 bases, with 12 bases sitting between them.

This clone came up once. This chain links TRBV21-1 with TRBJ2-5; TRBD1 is taken as the D call from the table, unchecked against the DNA. TRBV21-1 is a pseudogene. There are 15 residues in the CDR3. The CDR3 here is CASSKGTHKQETQYF. DNA of the CDR3: TGTGCCAGCAGCAAGGGGACACATAAACAAGAGACCCAGTACTTC.

This clone was counted once. The chain employs TRBV6-5 and TRBJ1-1, with D possibly TRBD1 on 5 matching bases. The CDR3 has 13 amino acids. With 6 bases removed from V and 1 base from J, the gap between germline ends came to 9 bases. The germline CDR1 and CDR2 sequences are MNHEY and SVGAGI. CDR3 bases: TGTGCCAGCAGCTATGGACAGAACACTGAAGCTTTCTTT. Translated: CASSYGQNTEAFF.